The 10 T cell receptor beta chains in this list originate from one sample, sequenced in a study of T-cell memory formation after mild COVID-19 (dated by TCRdb to about 2021). The library was made by 5' RACE. The instrument given in TCRdb is Illumina NovaSeq 6000. TCRdb applied fastp at Q25 and MiXCR to the public reads, then kept only in-frame beta chains. Merged by CDR3 protein, the rows form single entries marked with the most common genes and DNA. Across this sample there are approximately 440,000 distinct CDR3 sequences, with approximately 20% seen only once. Clones ranked in the top ten supply more than 8% of the sample. The sequencing sample was made of PBMCs or a T cell subset sorted from them (not recorded which). Receptors were obtained from an adult woman who had mild COVID-19 (a few samples of this study predate the infection). The sample titles of this study are shuffled in the database, so cell type and time point are left out; the donor was told from shared clones.

V and J are TRBV20-1 and TRBJ2-7, with a possible D match to TRBD1 (6 bases). The germline CDR1 and CDR2 sequences are DFQATT and SNEGSKA (reference sequence). Deletions cut 0 bases from V and 0 bases from J, with 15 bases between. The CDR3 sequence is 16 residues long. CDR3 region: CSARDPRTASSYEQYF. CDR3 in DNA: TGCAGTGCTAGAGATCCCAGGACAGCGTCCTCCTACGAGCAGTACTTC.

This clonotype came up a few times. V usage is TRBV30 and J usage is TRBJ2-7, with TRBD1 identical over 7 bases. Looked up from germline, CDR1 is GTSNPN and CDR2 is SVGIG (reference sequence). The V and J ends lost 8 bases and 2 bases, in that order; junction bases with no gene match: 3. The CDR3 totals 11 residues. The CDR3 reads CAGTEAYEQYF. The DNA of the CDR3 is TGTGCCGGGACAGAAGCCTACGAGCAGTACTTC.

This chain connects TRBV4-1 to TRBJ2-3, with 7 nucleotides matching TRBD2. CDR1 and CDR2 from the germline V gene are MGHRA and YSYEKL. V dropped 1 base and J dropped 1; count of bases not matched to a gene: 5. There are 16 residues in the CDR3. The DNA of the CDR3 is TGCGCCAGCAGCCAAGGGGAGGGCCTGGGCACAGATACGCAGTATTTT. The encoded protein is CASSQGEGLGTDTQYF.

This clonotype was seen only a few times. The chain carries TRBV20-1 and TRBJ2-3; possibly TRBD1 or TRBD2 for D (5 bases each). Trimming left V 0 bases short and J 10 bases short, with 17 bases between. The CDR3 has 14 amino acids. Germline lookup yields CDR1 DFQATT and CDR2 SNEGSKA (reference sequence). CDR3 DNA: TGCAGTGCTAGAGATCAGGCAGCAGGGACCTCGCAGTATTTT. Protein: CSARDQAAGTSQYF.

V gene TRBV11-2 combines with J gene TRBJ1-3; D unclear. This CDR3 spans 14 amino acids. V gave up 5 bases and J gave up 0 bases, with 8 bases separating them. The V gene's germline CDR1 is SGHAT and CDR2 FQNNGV. The CDR3 sequence is CASSRTISGNTIYF. CDR3 sequence (DNA): TGTGCCAGCAGCCGGACCATCTCTGGAAACACCATATATTTT.

In its sample, this clonotype was seen a few times. The chain links TRBV9 to TRBJ2-2; D remains ambiguous. V lost 0 bases and J lost 7, with 4 bases in between. The germline V gene encodes CDR1 SGDLS and CDR2 YYNGEE. The CDR3 is 12 residues long. The CDR3 reads CASSVGIGELFF. The CDR3 DNA sequence: TGTGCCAGCAGCGTAGGTATCGGGGAGCTGTTTTTT.

The chain has TRBV7-2 and TRBJ2-5; 11 positions match TRBD2. V shed 4 bases, J shed 5 bases, and the junction held 15 bases outside the gene matches. The length of the CDR3 is 18 residues. Germline V CDR1 and CDR2: SGHTA, FQGNSA. The DNA of the CDR3 is TGTGCCAGCAGCTCCTATTCGACTAGCGGGAACCGAAGGGAGACCCAGTACTTC. It is translated as CASSSYSTSGNRRETQYF. Full variable domain (missing parts from reference TRBV7-2 and TRBJ2-5): GAGVSQSPSNKVTEKGKDVELRCDPISGHTALYWYRQSLGQGLEFLIYFQGNSAPDKSGLPSDRFSAERTGGSVSTLTIQRTQQEDSAVYLCASSSYSTSGNRRETQYFGPGTRLLVL.

In this sample, this clonotype turned up once. The chain recombines TRBV29-1 with TRBJ2-5; 8 nucleotides agree with TRBD1. Germline-derived CDR1 and CDR2 are SQVTM and ANQGSEA. The CDR3 consists of 13 residues. The V and J ends lost 6 bases and 1 base, in that order; junction bases with no gene match: 4. This CDR3 is CSVHGTGQETQYF. The CDR3 nucleotides read TGCAGCGTCCATGGGACAGGCCAAGAGACCCAGTACTTC.

Only a few counts were recorded for this clonotype. The V call is TRBV6-1, the J call TRBJ2-6, with no clear D. The CDR3 loop spans 15 amino acids. V was pared by 5 bases and J by 1 base, with 9 bases between. The germline CDR1 and CDR2 sequences are MNHNS and SASEGT. CDR3 sequence reads: CASSSKGSGANVLTF. The CDR3 DNA follows: TGTGCCAGCAGTTCCAAGGGATCTGGGGCCAACGTCCTGACTTTC.

The rearrangement uses TRBV7-2 and TRBJ2-7; either TRBD1 or TRBD2 may fit D (5 bases each). This CDR3 has 14 residues. CDR1 SGHTA and CDR2 FQGNSA come from the germline V gene. V was pared by 5 bases and J by 6 bases, with 17 bases between. DNA of the CDR3: TGTGCCAGCAGCCTTACTGGGACCCCCAGCGAGCAGTACTTC. It encodes CASSLTGTPSEQYF.